These 29 T cell receptor beta chains were sequenced from one sample in a study of cytomegalovirus exposure and HLA in healthy donors. It was with 60 Vbeta and 13 Jbeta primers that the PCR ran. Data came from immunoSEQ multiplex PCR; TCRdb stores just in-frame clones and leaves some out. The table includes some 250,000 clones, approximately 81% detected once. The sample comprised PBMCs. Receptors were obtained from a woman aged 60-70 years in good health and CMV-seropositive.

This clone was detected only a few times. The V call is TRBV19, the J call TRBJ1-4, with D possibly being TRBD1 (5 bases). Trimming left V 0 bases short and J 2 bases short, with 13 bases between. The germline gives CDR1 LNHDA, CDR2 SQIVND (reference sequence). This CDR3 has 17 amino acids. The CDR3 sequence: CASSIDGRTTTNEKLFF. The CDR3, as DNA: TGTGCCAGTAGTATAGACGGACGGACAACTACTAATGAAAAACTGTTTTTT.

This clone occurred a few times. CDR3 sequence reads: CASSPQGRWGTYEQYF. The CDR3 bases are TGTGCCAGCAGCCCCCAGGGCAGGTGGGGCACCTACGAGCAGTACTTC. The chain uses TRBV11-2 and TRBJ2-7; TRBD1 might be the D (5 bases). The CDR3 has 16 amino acids. Between the trimmed V and J ends, which lost 5 bases and 2 bases, there was a span of 19 bases. The germline gives CDR1 SGHAT, CDR2 FQNNGV.

This chain connects TRBV4-1 to TRBJ2-5, with D possibly matching TRBD1 (6 bases). Germline V gene sequence: CDR1 MGHRA, CDR2 YSYEKL. The ends were cut back, 1 base at V and 7 bases at J, with 13 bases in the middle. CDR3 size: 14 residues. The CDR3 region is CASSQVGGGSTQYF. CDR3 sequence (DNA): TGCGCCAGCAGCCAAGTAGGTGGGGGCTCGACCCAGTACTTC.

The gene calls are TRBV11-3 and TRBJ2-4; 13 bases fit TRBD2. Germline trimming cut 2 bases from V and 7 bases from J; bases unmatched to any gene: 5. The germline gives CDR1 SGHNT, CDR2 YENEEA. The CDR3 is 16 amino acids. The DNA of the CDR3 is TGTGCCAGCAGCTTAACTAGCGGGAGGGGTAGGAACATTCAGTACTTC. Amino acids: CASSLTSGRGRNIQYF.

The J gene is TRBJ2-2, the V gene TRBV15; tentative D call: TRBD1 (5 bases). The V end was cut by 1 base, the J end by 7 bases, with 10 bases between. The CDR3 length is 14 residues. Germline CDR1 and CDR2: LNHNV and YYDKDF (reference sequence). The CDR3 bases are TGTGCCACCAGCAGAGTCACAGGAAACGGGGAGCTGTTTTTT. Its protein product is CATSRVTGNGELFF. Combining the CDR3 with reference TRBV15 and TRBJ2-2 gives the whole variable domain DAMVIQNPRYQVTQFGKPVTLSCSQTLNHNVMYWYQQKSSQAPKLLFHYYDKDFNNEADTPDNFQSRRPNTSFCFLDIRSPGLGDTAMYLCATSRVTGNGELFFGEGSRLTVL.

V and J are TRBV5-4 and TRBJ1-2, with 7 bases aligning to TRBD1. This CDR3 spans 13 amino acids. Looked up from germline, CDR1 is SGHNT and CDR2 is YYREEE (reference sequence). The J segment lost 4 bases and the V segment lost 5 bases, leaving 5 bases of the junction unmatched. DNA for the CDR3: TGTGCCAGCAGGGCCTGGACAGGCTATGGCTACACCTTC. Amino acids: CASRAWTGYGYTF.

V is TRBV27 and J is TRBJ2-5, with TRBD1 as a possible D gene (5 bases). The J call may be faulty, since TRBJ2-7 better matches the DNA end. Germline V lookup: CDR1 MNHEY, CDR2 SMNVEV (reference sequence). CDR3 length equals 12 residues. CDR3 loop: CASSRDRDEQYF. The CDR3 region has the DNA TGTGCCAGCAGTAGAGACAGAGACGAGCAGTACTTC.

This clone came up once. The chain employs TRBV6-1 and TRBJ2-7; D may be TRBD1 (5 bases). With 6 bases removed from V and 6 bases from J, the gap between germline ends came to 15 bases. This CDR3 is built from 13 residues. Germline V gene lookup returns CDR1 MNHNS and CDR2 SASEGT. The CDR3 DNA is TGTGCCAGCAGGCACAGGTGGCCATTCGAGCAGTACTTC. Its translation: CASRHRWPFEQYF.

The CDR3 region is CASSPPQGLKTQYF. The CDR3 nucleotides read TGTGCCAGCTCACCTCCTCAGGGATTAAAGACCCAGTACTTC. The J gene is TRBJ2-5, the V gene TRBV18; possibly TRBD1 for D (5 bases). The CDR3 length is 14 residues. V lost 3 bases and J lost 6, with 14 bases in between. Looked up from germline, CDR1 is KGHSH and CDR2 is LQKENI.

The rearrangement uses TRBV23-1 and TRBJ1-1; 8 bases line up with TRBD1. TRBV23-1 is treated as an ORF (open reading frame) with a function not yet certain. V lost 4 bases and J lost 7; bases outside the gene matches: 20. CDR3 length: 18 residues. CDR3 nucleotides: TGCGCCAGCAGTCCTACCCACAGGGGGTGGACCTTTCATGATGAAGCTTTCTTT. Translation: CASSPTHRGWTFHDEAFF.

The chain combines TRBV7-9 with TRBJ2-1, with 9 bases lining up with TRBD2. The V gene end was trimmed by 4 bases and the J gene end by 4 bases; junction bases not matched to a gene: 5. CDR1 SEHNR and CDR2 FQNEAQ come from the germline V gene (reference sequence). This CDR3 region has 15 residues. CDR3 residues: CASSSTGLAYNEQFF. The CDR3 DNA reads as TGTGCCAGCAGCTCGACAGGACTAGCGTACAATGAGCAGTTCTTC.

The chain links TRBV18 to TRBJ2-3; unclear D gene. Trimming removed 6 bases from V and 2 bases from J, with 9 bases in between. The length of the CDR3 is 13 residues. The V gene's germline CDR1 is KGHSH and CDR2 LQKENI. The CDR3 sequence: CASSPEFTDTQYF. CDR3 in DNA: TGTGCCAGCTCTCCCGAGTTCACAGATACGCAGTATTTT.

The chain uses TRBV18 and TRBJ2-7; 9 nucleotides line up with TRBD1. With 3 bases clipped from V and 4 bases from J, the junction kept 4 bases outside the gene matches. CDR1 is KGHSH, CDR2 LQKENI, per germline. This CDR3 has 14 residues. The CDR3 spells CASSPGQGPYEQYF. CDR3 sequence (DNA): TGTGCCAGCTCACCGGGACAGGGTCCGTACGAGCAGTACTTC.

This chain joins TRBV6-4 and TRBJ2-7, with 11 bases matching TRBD2. The CDR3 loop spans 15 amino acids. The junction had 8 bases not matched to a gene; V was cut back by 6 bases and J by 4 bases. The germline CDR1 and CDR2 sequences are MRHNA and SNTAGT. CDR3 nucleotide sequence: TGTGCCAGCAGCCTACTAGCGGGAGAAACTTACGAGCAGTACTTC. Its protein is CASSLLAGETYEQYF.

This chain links TRBV5-1 with TRBJ1-4, with 8 bases fitting TRBD1. The germline gives CDR1 SGHRS, CDR2 YFSETQ. The ends lost 5 bases at V and 8 bases at J; junction bases unmatched: 5. This CDR3 region has 13 residues. The CDR3 coding sequence is TGCGCCAGCAGGGACAGGGTAAACGAAAAACTGTTTTTT. Translating gives CASRDRVNEKLFF.

The chain has TRBV6-6 and TRBJ2-1; D call uncertain. There are 12 residues in the CDR3. Trimming left V 2 bases short and J 10 bases short, with 9 bases between. The germline V gene encodes CDR1 MNHNY and CDR2 SVGAGI (reference sequence). Written as DNA, the CDR3 is TGTGCCAGCAGTTACGGGCTCCCCGAGCAGTTCTTC. Protein sequence: CASSYGLPEQFF.

The chain combines TRBV27 with TRBJ1-2; 9 nucleotides match TRBD1. Germline V gives CDR1 MNHEY, CDR2 SMNVEV (reference sequence). The CDR3 consists of 17 residues. V dropped 4 bases and J dropped 2; count of bases not matched to a gene: 11. CDR3 nucleotide sequence: TGTGCCAGCAGTTCGTCCCGGGACAGGGTTGGAAACTATGGCTACACCTTC. Protein: CASSSSRDRVGNYGYTF.

This CDR3 is CASSPYGGGETQYF. The CDR3 DNA sequence: TGTGCCAGCAGTCCCTACGGGGGAGGGGAGACCCAGTACTTC. The chain carries TRBV27 and TRBJ2-5, with 7 bases matching TRBD2. The CDR3 is 14 residues long. V was clipped by 5 bases and J by 5 bases; unmatched bases: 8. The germline V gene encodes CDR1 MNHEY and CDR2 SMNVEV (reference sequence).

The chain recombines TRBV28 with TRBJ2-2; unclear D gene. Deletions cut 6 bases from V and 3 bases from J, with 5 bases between. CDR1 and CDR2 from the germline V gene are MDHEN and SYDVKM. CDR3 length: 12 residues. CDR3 protein: CASSLYTGELFF. For the CDR3, the DNA is TGTGCCAGCAGCCTTTACACCGGGGAGCTGTTTTTT.

This clone was observed once. The CDR3: CASSVSQRGYTF. Written as DNA, the CDR3 is TGTGCCAGCAGCGTGAGTCAGCGGGGCTACACCTTC. The chain employs TRBV9 and TRBJ1-2; D ambiguous. The V gene's germline CDR1 is SGDLS and CDR2 YYNGEE. Trimming took off 2 bases at V and 8 bases at J, with 10 bases between the two ends. CDR3 length equals 12 residues.

The V gene is TRBV5-6, the J gene TRBJ1-5; TRBD1 matches at 7 bases. Germline V gene sequence: CDR1 SGHDT, CDR2 YYEEEE. V dropped 3 bases and J dropped 2; count of bases not matched to a gene: 8. The length of the CDR3 is 16 residues. The CDR3 here is CASSSRTGGGNQPQHF. CDR3 DNA: TGTGCCAGCAGCTCGAGGACAGGTGGAGGCAATCAGCCCCAGCATTTT.

This rearrangement joins TRBV25-1 to TRBJ2-1; 8 nucleotides match TRBD1. CDR1 is MGHDK and CDR2 is SYGVNS in the germline V gene. The CDR3 sequence is 18 residues long. The ends lost 6 bases at V and 2 bases at J; junction bases unmatched: 15. The CDR3 region is CASRGPPRTGLTYNEQFF. The CDR3 DNA follows: TGTGCCAGCAGGGGCCCGCCAAGGACAGGGTTGACCTACAATGAGCAGTTCTTC.

This clone was picked up one time. The V call is TRBV18, the J call TRBJ2-1; perhaps TRBD1 as D (5 bases). This CDR3 has 14 residues. The germline V and J ends were trimmed by 2 bases and 5 bases, with 10 bases remaining between them. Germline values: CDR1 KGHSH, CDR2 LQKENI. CDR3 DNA: TGTGCCAGCTCACCAGGGGCAGCAAACAATGAGCAGTTCTTC. Translation: CASSPGAANNEQFF.

The CDR3: CASTGRGSNSNQPQHF. The DNA for the CDR3 is TGTGCCAGCACGGGGCGGGGGAGTAATAGCAATCAGCCCCAGCATTTT. The chain has TRBV2 and TRBJ1-5; D perhaps matches TRBD1 (5 bases). Trimming left V 7 bases short and J 0 bases short, with 16 bases between. Germline CDR1 is SNHLY and CDR2 is FYNNEI. CDR3 length equals 16 residues.

V and J are TRBV5-4 and TRBJ2-1, with D tentatively TRBD1 (5 bases). The CDR3 covers 13 residues. Looked up from germline, CDR1 is SGHNT and CDR2 is YYREEE (reference sequence). V was cut by 2 bases and J by 6 bases, with 9 bases left in between. CDR3 coding DNA: TGTGCCAGCAGCTTTGGTCAGGGCAATGAGCAGTTCTTC. Amino acid sequence: CASSFGQGNEQFF.

This clone was observed a few times. V and J are TRBV29-1 and TRBJ2-1; tentatively, D is TRBD2 (7 bases). The CDR3 consists of 12 residues. Germline CDR1 reads SQVTM; CDR2 reads ANQGSEA. V lost 8 bases and J lost 9, with 17 bases in between. In nucleotides, the CDR3 is TGCAGCATCAAGGGGGGGCCTGTTGAGCAGTTCTTC. Its protein product is CSIKGGPVEQFF.

This clone was detected a few times. The rearrangement links TRBV19 to TRBJ2-2, with D uncertain. The V end lost 7 bases, the J end lost 2 bases, and 17 bases lay between the germline ends. This CDR3 has 16 amino acids. Germline V lookup: CDR1 LNHDA, CDR2 SQIVND (reference sequence). The CDR3 loop reads CASKKAAEANTGELFF. The CDR3 coding sequence is TGTGCCAGTAAGAAGGCCGCTGAGGCCAACACCGGGGAGCTGTTTTTT.

The chain joins TRBV4-2 to TRBJ2-3; 7 nucleotides align to TRBD1. J was trimmed by 6 bases and V by 1 base; bases with no gene match: 7. This CDR3 has 15 residues. Germline V gene sequence: CDR1 LGHNA, CDR2 YNFKEQ. CDR3 sequence: CASSQGSSRGDTQYF. The CDR3 DNA reads TGTGCCAGCAGCCAAGGTAGTTCCAGGGGGGATACGCAGTATTTT.

The chain couples TRBV5-1 to TRBJ2-7; TRBD2 matches at 9 bases. In germline, CDR1 is SGHRS, CDR2 YFSETQ. The CDR3 spans 15 residues. V lost 4 bases and J lost 5; bases outside the gene matches: 10. CDR3 bases: TGCGCCAGCAGCCTCGGGCGGGAGGGCCTGAACGAGCAGTACTTC. This gives the protein CASSLGREGLNEQYF.